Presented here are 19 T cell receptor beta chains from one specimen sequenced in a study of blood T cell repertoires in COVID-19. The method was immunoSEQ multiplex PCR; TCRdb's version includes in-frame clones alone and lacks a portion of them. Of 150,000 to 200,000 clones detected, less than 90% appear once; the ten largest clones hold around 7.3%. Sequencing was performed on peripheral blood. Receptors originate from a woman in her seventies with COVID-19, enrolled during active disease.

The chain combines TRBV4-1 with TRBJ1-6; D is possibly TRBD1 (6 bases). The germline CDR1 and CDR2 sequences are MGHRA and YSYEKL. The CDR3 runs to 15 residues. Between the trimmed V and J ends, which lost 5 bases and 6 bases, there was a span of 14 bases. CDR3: CASSVRGIVNSPLHF. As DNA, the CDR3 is TGCGCCAGCAGCGTTAGGGGGATTGTTAATTCACCCCTCCACTTT.

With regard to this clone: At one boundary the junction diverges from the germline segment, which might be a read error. CDR3 region: CASSITGGGSEAFF. The CDR3 nucleotides are TGTGCCAGCAGCATAACAGGGGGCGGAAGTGAAGCTTTCTTT. The rearrangement links TRBV7-3 to TRBJ1-1; 9 nucleotides line up with TRBD1. There are 14 residues in the CDR3. CDR1 and CDR2 (germline): SGHTA, FQGTGA. The entire variable domain, with the rest obtained from reference TRBV7-3 and TRBJ1-1, is as follows: GAGVSQTPSNKVTEKGKYVELRCDPISGHTALYWYRQSLGQGPEFLIYFQGTGAADDSGLPNDRFFAVRPEGSVSTLKIQRTERGDSAVYLCASSITGGGSEAFFGQGTRLTVV.

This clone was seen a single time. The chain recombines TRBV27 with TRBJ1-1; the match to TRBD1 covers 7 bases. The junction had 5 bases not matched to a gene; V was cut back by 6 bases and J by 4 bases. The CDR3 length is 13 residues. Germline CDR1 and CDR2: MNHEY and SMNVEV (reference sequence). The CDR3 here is CASSLTGITEAFF. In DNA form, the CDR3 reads TGTGCCAGCAGCTTGACAGGGATCACTGAAGCTTTCTTT.

The chain's CDR3 is CASSSGLGKTQYF. The CDR3 nucleotides read TGTGCCAGCAGTTCGGGACTAGGAAAGACCCAGTACTTC. The rearrangement joins TRBV27 to TRBJ2-5; 8 nucleotides line up with TRBD2. Germline-derived CDR1 and CDR2 are MNHEY and SMNVEV (reference sequence). This CDR3 region has 13 residues. After removal of 4 bases from V and 6 bases from J, the junction contained 4 bases not matched to a gene.

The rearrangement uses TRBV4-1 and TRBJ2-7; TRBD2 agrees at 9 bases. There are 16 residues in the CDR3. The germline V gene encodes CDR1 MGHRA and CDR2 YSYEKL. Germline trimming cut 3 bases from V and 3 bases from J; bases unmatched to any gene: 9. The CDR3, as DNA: TGCGCCAGCAGCCATGATACCGGGACTAGCAACTACGAGCAGTACTTC. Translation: CASSHDTGTSNYEQYF.

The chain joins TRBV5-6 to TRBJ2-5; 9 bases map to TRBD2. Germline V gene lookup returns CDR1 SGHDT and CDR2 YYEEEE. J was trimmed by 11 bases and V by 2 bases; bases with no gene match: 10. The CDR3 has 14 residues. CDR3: CASSFLAGATVQYF. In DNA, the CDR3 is TGTGCCAGCAGCTTCTTAGCGGGAGCGACGGTACAGTACTTC.

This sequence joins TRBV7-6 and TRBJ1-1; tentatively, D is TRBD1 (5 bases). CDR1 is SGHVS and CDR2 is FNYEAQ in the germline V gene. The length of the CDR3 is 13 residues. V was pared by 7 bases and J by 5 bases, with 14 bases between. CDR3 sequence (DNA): TGTGCCAGCACAAGCGGGGGAAGTACTGAAGCTTTCTTT. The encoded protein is CASTSGGSTEAFF.

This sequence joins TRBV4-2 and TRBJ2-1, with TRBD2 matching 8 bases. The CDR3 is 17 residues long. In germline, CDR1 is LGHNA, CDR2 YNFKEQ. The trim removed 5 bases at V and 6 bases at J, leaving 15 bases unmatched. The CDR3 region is CASSGRGSGNPGNEQFF. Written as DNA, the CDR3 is TGTGCCAGCAGCGGAAGGGGTAGCGGGAACCCGGGCAATGAGCAGTTCTTC.

DNA for the CDR3: TGTGCCAGCAGGAGGTCGGGGGAGCAGTTCTTC. Translated, it gives CASRRSGEQFF. The chain uses TRBV6-5 and TRBJ2-1; possibly TRBD2 for D (5 bases). Deletions cut 6 bases from V and 10 bases from J, with 10 bases between. The germline gives CDR1 MNHEY, CDR2 SVGAGI. The CDR3 length is 11 residues.

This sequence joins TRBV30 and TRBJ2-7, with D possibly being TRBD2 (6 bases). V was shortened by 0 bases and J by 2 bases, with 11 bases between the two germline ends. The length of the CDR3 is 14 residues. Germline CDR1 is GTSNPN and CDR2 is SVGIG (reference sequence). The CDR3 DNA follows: TGTGCCTGGAGTGTAGGGACTTCTACCTACGAGCAGTACTTC. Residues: CAWSVGTSTYEQYF.

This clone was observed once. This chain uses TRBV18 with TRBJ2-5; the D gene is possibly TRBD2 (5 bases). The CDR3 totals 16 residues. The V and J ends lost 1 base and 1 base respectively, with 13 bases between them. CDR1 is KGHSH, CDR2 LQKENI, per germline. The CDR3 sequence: CASSPLLALAQETQYF. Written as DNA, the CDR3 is TGTGCCAGCTCACCACTTCTTGCTCTAGCCCAAGAGACCCAGTACTTC.

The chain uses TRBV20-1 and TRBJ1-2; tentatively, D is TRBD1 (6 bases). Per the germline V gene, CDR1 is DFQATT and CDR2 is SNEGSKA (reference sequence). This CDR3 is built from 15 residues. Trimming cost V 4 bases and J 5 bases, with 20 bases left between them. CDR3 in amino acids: CSANDAIGQSYGYTF. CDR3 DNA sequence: TGCAGTGCTAATGACGCCATCGGACAGTCATATGGCTACACCTTC.

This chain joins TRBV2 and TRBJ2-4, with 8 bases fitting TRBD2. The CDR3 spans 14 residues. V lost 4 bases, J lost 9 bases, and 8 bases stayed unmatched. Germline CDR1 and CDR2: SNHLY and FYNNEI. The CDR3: CASSVEREYSIQYF. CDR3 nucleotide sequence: TGTGCCAGCAGTGTGGAGCGGGAGTACAGCATTCAGTACTTC.

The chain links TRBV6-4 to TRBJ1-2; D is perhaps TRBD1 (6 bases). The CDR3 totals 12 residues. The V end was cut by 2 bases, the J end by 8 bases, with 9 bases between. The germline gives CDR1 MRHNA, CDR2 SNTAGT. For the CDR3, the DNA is TGTGCCAGCAGTGACCAGGGGATGGGCTACACCTTC. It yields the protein CASSDQGMGYTF.

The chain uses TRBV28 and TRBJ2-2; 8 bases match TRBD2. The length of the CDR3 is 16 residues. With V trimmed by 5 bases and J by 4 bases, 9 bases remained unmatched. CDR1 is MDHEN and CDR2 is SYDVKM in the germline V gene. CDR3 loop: CASSQTIAGSTGELFF. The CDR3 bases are TGTGCCAGCAGTCAGACTATAGCGGGGAGCACCGGGGAGCTGTTTTTT.

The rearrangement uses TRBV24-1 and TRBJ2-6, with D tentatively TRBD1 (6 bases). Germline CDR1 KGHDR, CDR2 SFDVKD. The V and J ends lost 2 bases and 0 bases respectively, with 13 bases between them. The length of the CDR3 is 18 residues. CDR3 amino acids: CATSDSGRGSSGANVLTF. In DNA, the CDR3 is TGTGCCACCAGTGATTCGGGTAGGGGGTCCTCTGGGGCCAACGTCCTGACTTTC.

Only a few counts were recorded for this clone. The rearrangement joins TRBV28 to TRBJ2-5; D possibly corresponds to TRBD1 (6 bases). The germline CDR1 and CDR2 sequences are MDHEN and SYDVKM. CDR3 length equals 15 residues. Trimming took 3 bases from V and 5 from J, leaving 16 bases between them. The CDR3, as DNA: TGTGCCAGCAGTTTCACCAGGGGACAAGTCGAGACCCAGTACTTC. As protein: CASSFTRGQVETQYF.

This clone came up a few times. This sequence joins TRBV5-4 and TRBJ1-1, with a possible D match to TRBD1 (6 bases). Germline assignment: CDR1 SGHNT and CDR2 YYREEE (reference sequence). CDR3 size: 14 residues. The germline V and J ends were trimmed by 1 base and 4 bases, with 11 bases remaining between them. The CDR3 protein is CASSLTGMVTEAFF. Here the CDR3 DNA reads TGTGCCAGCAGCTTGACAGGGATGGTCACTGAAGCTTTCTTT. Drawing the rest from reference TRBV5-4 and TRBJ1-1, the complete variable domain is ETGVTQSPTHLIKTRGQQVTLRCSSQSGHNTVSWYQQALGQGPQFIFQYYREEENGRGNFPPRFSGLQFPNYSSELNVNALELDDSALYLCASSLTGMVTEAFFGQGTRLTVV.

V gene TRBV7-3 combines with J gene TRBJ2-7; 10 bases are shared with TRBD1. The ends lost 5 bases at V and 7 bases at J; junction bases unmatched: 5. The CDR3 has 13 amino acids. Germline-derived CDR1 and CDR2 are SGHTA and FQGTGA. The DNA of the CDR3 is TGTGCCAGCAGCCGACAGGGGGCAGGGGAGCAGTACTTC. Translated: CASSRQGAGEQYF. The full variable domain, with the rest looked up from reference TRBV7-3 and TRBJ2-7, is GAGVSQTPSNKVTEKGKYVELRCDPISGHTALYWYRQSLGQGPEFLIYFQGTGAADDSGLPNDRFFAVRPEGSVSTLKIQRTERGDSAVYLCASSRQGAGEQYFGPGTRLTVT.